This TCR beta chain was retrieved from a study of radiotherapy plus CTLA-4 blockade in lung cancer. Whole-study findings and limits: With interferon-beta, early dynamics of blood T cell clones were reported to best predict response. In blood, tumor-derived TCR clones expanded after radiotherapy plus ipilimumab.

Concerning this clone itself: Antigen specificity is unknown.

Assay: immunoSEQ multiplex PCR; the TCRdb copy retains only in-frame clones and omits some. The sample lists some 46,000 clones; 77% were seen once. Germline V gene sequence: CDR1 SGHDT, CDR2 YYEEEE. CDR3 size: 14 residues. V was cut by 3 bases and J by 3 bases, with 12 bases left in between. Sample: peripheral blood, taken from a patient treated with radiotherapy plus ipilimumab. The origin of this receptor is a human donor with non-small cell lung cancer whose response to radiotherapy plus ipilimumab could not be evaluated. The genes are TRBV5-6 and TRBJ1-1; D gene ambiguous. CDR3 DNA sequence: TGTGCCAGCAGCTCTTTAGATCGTGACACTGAAGCTTTCTTT. This translates into CASSSLDRDTEAFF.